The present TCR beta chain was sequenced within a study of cytomegalovirus exposure and HLA in healthy donors. The CDR3 loop spans 12 amino acids. CDR1 and CDR2 (germline): LGHNA, YSLEER. V was clipped by 0 bases and J by 7 bases, with 5 bases between them. Researchers ran the PCR with 60 Vbeta and 13 Jbeta primers. TCRdb keeps only in-frame clones here, not all; method: immunoSEQ multiplex PCR. The sample holds approximately 150,000 clones, 70% to 80% seen once. Sequencing was carried out using PBMCs. The chain recombines TRBV4-3 with TRBJ2-3; D not certain. This TCR was recovered from a woman younger than 45 in good health and CMV-seropositive. For the CDR3, the DNA is TGCGCCAGCAGCCAAGATTCATATACGCAGTATTTT. Translating it yields CASSQDSYTQYF.